The 10 T cell receptor beta chains presented below share a single source sample, sequenced in a study of T cell repertoires and HLA-DP antigens. For these TCRs, the target antigens are not known. Sequenced by immunoSEQ multiplex PCR; TCRdb stores in-frame clones only, minus some. The data show tens of thousands of clones, with just under 80% seen just once and more than 1.5% held by the top ten. The sequenced material came from CD4+ T cells from PBMCs. These receptors all stem from a man between 60 and 70 years old in good health and CMV-seronegative.

J is TRBJ2-3 and V is TRBV19; TRBD2 matches 10 bases. Germline CDR1 and CDR2: LNHDA and SQIVND (reference sequence). V lost 3 bases and J lost 1; bases outside the gene matches: 4. The length of the CDR3 is 16 residues. For the CDR3, the DNA is TGTGCCAGTAGTATCGGTCTAGCGGGGGGCACAGATACGCAGTATTTT. It translates to CASSIGLAGGTDTQYF.

This clone appeared once. CDR3 protein: CATRGLANPGELFF. The CDR3 DNA is TGTGCCACTCGAGGACTAGCCAACCCCGGGGAGCTGTTTTTT. The chain employs TRBV19 and TRBJ2-2; 8 positions match TRBD2. V dropped 10 bases and J dropped 6; count of bases not matched to a gene: 10. Per the germline V gene, CDR1 is LNHDA and CDR2 is SQIVND (reference sequence). This CDR3 comprises 14 residues.

The chain has TRBV9 and TRBJ2-5, with 10 positions matching TRBD2. Germline CDR1 is SGDLS and CDR2 is YYNGEE. The trim removed 4 bases at V and 0 bases at J, leaving 6 bases unmatched. The CDR3 spans 16 residues. CDR3 nucleotides: TGTGCCAGCAGCCCAGGACTAGCGGAGTACCAAGAGACCCAGTACTTC. It is translated as CASSPGLAEYQETQYF.

CDR3 sequence: CASTPRFGEKLFF. In nucleotides, the CDR3 is TGTGCCAGCACCCCTAGGTTCGGGGAAAAACTGTTTTTT. This chain joins TRBV27 and TRBJ1-4; D unclear. In germline, CDR1 is MNHEY, CDR2 SMNVEV (reference sequence). The length of the CDR3 is 13 residues. With 7 bases removed from V and 8 bases from J, the gap between germline ends came to 14 bases.

The CDR3 DNA is TGTGCCAGCTCACCACAGGACAGGATACGCTACAATGAGCAGTTCTTC. The encoded protein is CASSPQDRIRYNEQFF. The chain joins TRBV18 to TRBJ2-1; 7 bases map to TRBD1. Trimming took 1 base from V and 3 from J; bases not matched to a gene: 6. Germline loops: CDR1 KGHSH, CDR2 LQKENI. CDR3 length: 16 residues. Drawing the rest from reference TRBV18 and TRBJ2-1, the complete variable domain is NAGVMQNPRHLVRRRGQEARLRCSPMKGHSHVYWYRQLPEEGLKFMVYLQKENIIDESGMPKERFSAEFPKEGPSILRIQQVVRGDSAAYFCASSPQDRIRYNEQFFGPGTRLTVL.

V usage is TRBV4-3 and J usage is TRBJ2-2, with D possibly TRBD2 on 6 matching bases. V lost 1 base to trimming and J lost 2 bases, with 11 bases between them. Germline CDR1 reads LGHNA; CDR2 reads YSLEER. The CDR3 runs to 16 residues. CDR3 sequence (DNA): TGCGCCAGCAGCCAAGGCCCGGGGGTAAACACCGGGGAGCTGTTTTTT. Protein product: CASSQGPGVNTGELFF.

V and J are TRBV28 and TRBJ1-5; 10 nucleotides line up with TRBD1. Per the germline V gene, CDR1 is MDHEN and CDR2 is SYDVKM. The CDR3 consists of 16 residues. J gave up 7 bases and V 5 bases, and 11 bases lay outside the gene matches. CDR3 region: CASSPPRDRGGQPQHF. CDR3 sequence (DNA): TGTGCCAGCAGTCCTCCCCGGGACAGGGGCGGGCAGCCCCAGCATTTT.

The chain couples TRBV7-8 to TRBJ1-1, with D uncertain. Germline V lookup: CDR1 SGHVS, CDR2 FQNEAQ. The CDR3 is 16 residues long. V was cut by 0 bases and J by 4 bases, with 15 bases left in between. The CDR3 DNA reads TGTGCCAGCAGCTTAGCCCGGAGGGAGGTTGCCACTGAAGCTTTCTTT. Its protein product is CASSLARREVATEAFF.

The gene calls are TRBV4-3 and TRBJ2-3; no reliable D call. Trimming removed 1 base from V and 0 bases from J, with 5 bases in between. This CDR3 has 14 amino acids. CDR1 is LGHNA, CDR2 YSLEER, per germline. The DNA of the CDR3 is TGCGCCAGCAGCCAAGGCAGTAGCACAGATACGCAGTATTTT. This gives the protein CASSQGSSTDTQYF.

The chain employs TRBV5-4 and TRBJ2-5; 12 bases are a match to TRBD2. CDR1 and CDR2 (germline): SGHNT, YYREEE (reference sequence). Trimming cost V 4 bases and J 1 base; bases outside gene matches: 2. The length of the CDR3 is 15 residues. For the CDR3, the DNA is TGTGCCAGCAGCAGGACTAGCGGGGTCCAAGAGACCCAGTACTTC. Its protein product is CASSRTSGVQETQYF.